This T cell receptor beta chain was found in a study of blood T cell repertoires in COVID-19. This CDR3 is built from 12 residues. CDR1 is SEHNR and CDR2 is FQNEAQ in the germline V gene (reference sequence). V gave up 3 bases and J gave up 2 bases, with 4 bases separating them. In the authors' workflow: Amplification of reference gene primers was used by the study to estimate nucleated cell counts. Repertoires were generated with immunoSEQ multiplex PCR, while TCRdb's copy carries only in-frame clones and drops some. That table furnishes V, J and clone size, whereas the DNA furnished D and trimming. The repertoire holds 300,000 to 400,000 clones, with approximately 90% as singletons.

This TCR came from a woman younger than 35 who had recovered from COVID-19. The chain combines TRBV7-9 with TRBJ2-5; D remains ambiguous. Sequencing used peripheral blood. The CDR3 nucleotides are TGTGCCAGCAGCTTCCAACAAGAGACCCAGTACTTC. Protein sequence: CASSFQQETQYF.